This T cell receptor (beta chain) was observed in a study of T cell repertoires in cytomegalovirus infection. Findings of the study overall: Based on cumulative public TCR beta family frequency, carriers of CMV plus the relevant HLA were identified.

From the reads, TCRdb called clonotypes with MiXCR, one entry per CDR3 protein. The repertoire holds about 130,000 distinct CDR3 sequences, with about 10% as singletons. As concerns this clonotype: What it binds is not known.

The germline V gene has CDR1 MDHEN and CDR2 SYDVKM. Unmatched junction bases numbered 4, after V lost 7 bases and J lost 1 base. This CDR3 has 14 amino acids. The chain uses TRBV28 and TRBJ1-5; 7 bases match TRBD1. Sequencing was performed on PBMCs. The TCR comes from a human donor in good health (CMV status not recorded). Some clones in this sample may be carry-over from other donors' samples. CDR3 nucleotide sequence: TGTGCCAGCACCCAGGGGGGGAGCAATCAGCCCCAGCATTTT. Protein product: CASTQGGSNQPQHF.